A selection of T cell receptor beta chains follows, all from one sample in a study of blood T cell repertoires in COVID-19. Profiling relied on immunoSEQ multiplex PCR, and the TCRdb table lists in-frame clones only, not all of them. The data hold around 190,000 clones, with 88% observed a single time. Material for sequencing was peripheral blood. The receptors were gathered from a human donor in a cohort sampled during active COVID-19. Each CDR3 is given with its conserved first and last residue. A D gene is named only where the DNA matches it firmly. Some rows have no size entry. The others give once, few or many, or a class for an expanded clone.

J gene,D gene,V gene,clone size,CDR3 DNA,CDR3 protein
TRBJ2-2,TRBD2,TRBV6-1,.,TGTGCCAGCAGTGGCCTAGCGGGGGTCAACACCGGGGAGCTGTTTTTT,CASSGLAGVNTGELFF
TRBJ1-3,.,TRBV5-1,once,TGCGCCAGCAGCCCTCGCGACAGATCAGGAAACACCATATATTTT,CASSPRDRSGNTIYF
TRBJ2-1,TRBD2,TRBV19,.,TGTGCCAGTAGTTTAGCTAGCGGGAGGGCCAATGAGCAGTTCTTC,CASSLASGRANEQFF
TRBJ2-1,.,TRBV4-1,.,TGCGCCAGCAGCCAAGAAGGCGGGGCGCACTTCTACAATGAGCAGTTCTTC,CASSQEGGAHFYNEQFF
TRBJ2-7,.,TRBV5-1,.,TGCGCCAGCAGCTTGGCCGAGTCGAGCTCCTACGAGCAGTACTTC,CASSLAESSSYEQYF
TRBJ2-1,TRBD2,TRBV27,.,TGTGCCAGCAGTCCCGGACTAGCGGTCATCAATGAGCAGTTCTTC,CASSPGLAVINEQFF
TRBJ2-3,.,TRBV11-2,.,TGTGCCAGCAGCTCCCTAGCGAGAGGGAGGACAGATACGCAGTATTTT,CASSSLARGRTDTQYF
TRBJ2-1,TRBD2,TRBV7-9,once,TGTGCCAGCAGTGGCGGGGGGGCTCAATACAATGAGCAGTTCTTC,CASSGGGAQYNEQFF
TRBJ2-1,TRBD2,TRBV4-3,.,TGCGCCAGCAGCCAAGGGACTAGCGGGGGGGGGCACAATGAGCAGTTCTTC,CASSQGTSGGGHNEQFF
TRBJ2-7,TRBD2,TRBV6-1,.,TGTGCCAGCAGTGAAGCGAGAGCCGGACTAGCGGGAGTCTCCTACGAGCAGTACTTC,CASSEARAGLAGVSYEQYF
TRBJ1-4,TRBD1,TRBV13,.,TGTGCCAGCAGAGGGGGACAGTCTAATGAAAAACTGTTTTTT,CASRGGQSNEKLFF
TRBJ1-1,.,TRBV30,.,TGTGCCTGGAGCCCCACTCGAGGCACTGAAGCTTTCTTT,CAWSPTRGTEAFF
TRBJ1-2,TRBD1,TRBV5-1,.,TGCGCCAGCAGCTTGGGGACAGGATTTAACTATGGCTACACCTTC,CASSLGTGFNYGYTF
TRBJ2-4,TRBD2,TRBV4-1,few,TGCGCCAGCAGCGGGACTAGCGGGGACTCCTTATACATTCAGTACTTC,CASSGTSGDSLYIQYF
TRBJ2-5,.,TRBV19,.,TGTGCCAGTAGCGACAGACAAGAGACCCAGTACTTC,CASSDRQETQYF
TRBJ2-1,TRBD2,TRBV5-1,.,TGCGCCAGCAGCCGACTAGCGGGAGGTTTCTCCTACAATGAGCAGTTCTTC,CASSRLAGGFSYNEQFF
TRBJ2-1,.,TRBV9,once,TGTGCCAGCAGCGTAGACTCGGCTAGATACAATGAGCAGTTCTTC,CASSVDSARYNEQFF
TRBJ1-2,.,TRBV29-1,.,TGCAGCGTTGTTGAGGGCGGGAACTATGGCTACACCTTC,CSVVEGGNYGYTF
TRBJ1-1,.,TRBV5-1,once,TGCGCCAGCAGCTTGGTGGGGAGGGATAGGGGCCCTGAAGCTTTCTTT,CASSLVGRDRGPEAFF
TRBJ1-3,TRBD1,TRBV18,.,TGTGCCAGCTCACCGCACCCGGGACAGGGGGCTGGAAACACCATATATTTT,CASSPHPGQGAGNTIYF
TRBJ2-7,.,TRBV10-3,.,TGTGCCATCAGTGAAGGGCAGGGTCCAAGTTACGAGCAGTACTTC,CAISEGQGPSYEQYF
TRBJ2-7,TRBD1,TRBV27,.,TGTGCCAGCAGGCCTCCGGGACAGGGGGCGGGAGAGCAGTACTTC,CASRPPGQGAGEQYF
TRBJ1-2,.,TRBV18,.,TGTGCCAGCTCATTGGGTTTAGGGGCTGGGGCCACCAACTATGGCTACACCTTC,CASSLGLGAGATNYGYTF
TRBJ2-7,TRBD1,TRBV28,.,TGTGCCAGCAGCCTGACAGGGGGCTACGAGCAGTACTTC,CASSLTGGYEQYF
TRBJ1-1,.,TRBV30,.,TGTGCCTGGAGCGAACAGGGAACGGGATGGACTGAAGCTTTCTTT,CAWSEQGTGWTEAFF
TRBJ2-1,TRBD1,TRBV7-6,.,TGTGCCAGCAGCCCCTGGACAGGGGAAACGCTCGATGAGCAGTTCTTC,CASSPWTGETLDEQFF
TRBJ1-6,TRBD1,TRBV27,.,TGTGCCAGCAGGGTGGACAGGGATAATTCACCCCTCCACTTT,CASRVDRDNSPLHF
TRBJ2-3,TRBD1,TRBV6-5,.,TGTGCCAGCAGAGAGACAGGGGGAAGCACAGATACGCAGTATTTT,CASRETGGSTDTQYF
TRBJ1-4,.,TRBV7-2,.,TGTGCCAGCAGCGTGGGGGGACGGGGTAATGAAAAACTGTTTTTT,CASSVGGRGNEKLFF
TRBJ2-3,TRBD2,TRBV5-4,.,TGTGCCAGCAGCCGCTCCGGACTAGCGGCGGATACGCAGTATTTT,CASSRSGLAADTQYF
TRBJ1-1,.,TRBV4-1,once,TGCGCCAGCAGCTCCCCTTGGCGGAGGGACACTGAAGCTTTCTTT,CASSSPWRRDTEAFF
TRBJ2-7,.,TRBV9,.,TGTGCCAGCAGCGTAGATTCCGGGAACTACGAGCAGTACTTC,CASSVDSGNYEQYF
TRBJ2-1,TRBD2,TRBV6-1,.,TGTGCCAGCAGTGTCCTAGCGGGGGGTAGCTCCTACAATGAGCAGTTCTTC,CASSVLAGGSSYNEQFF
TRBJ1-5,.,TRBV7-2,.,TGTGCCAGCAGCTCTATGGGAGCAGATCAGCCCCAGCATTTT,CASSSMGADQPQHF
TRBJ2-7,TRBD1,TRBV27,.,TGTGCCAGCAGTTTATCGGGACAGGGCGAGCAGTACTTC,CASSLSGQGEQYF
TRBJ2-7,.,TRBV9,.,TGTGCCAGCAGCCCCGGATCAGGGGACGAGCAGTACTTC,CASSPGSGDEQYF